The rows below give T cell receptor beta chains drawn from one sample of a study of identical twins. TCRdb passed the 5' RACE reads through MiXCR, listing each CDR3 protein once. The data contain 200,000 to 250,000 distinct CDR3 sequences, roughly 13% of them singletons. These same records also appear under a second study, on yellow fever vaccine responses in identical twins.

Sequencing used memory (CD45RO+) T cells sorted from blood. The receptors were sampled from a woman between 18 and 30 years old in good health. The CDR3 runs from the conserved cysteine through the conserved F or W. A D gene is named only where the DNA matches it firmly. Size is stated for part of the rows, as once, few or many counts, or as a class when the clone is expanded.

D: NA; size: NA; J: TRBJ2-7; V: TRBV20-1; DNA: TGCAGTGCCCTACCCCCGGGGACACTAGCGATCTACGAGCAGTACTTC; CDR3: CSALPPGTLAIYEQYF
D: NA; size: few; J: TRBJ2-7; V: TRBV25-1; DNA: TGTGCCAGCAGTGGATCAGGGGGGCTCGAGCAGTACTTC; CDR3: CASSGSGGLEQYF
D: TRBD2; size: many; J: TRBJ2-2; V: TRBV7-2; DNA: TGTGCCAGCAGCTTATCGACTAGCGGGACCGGGGAGCTGTTTTTT; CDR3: CASSLSTSGTGELFF
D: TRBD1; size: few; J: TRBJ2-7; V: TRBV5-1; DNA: TGCGCCAGCAGCTTCGGGGACAGGCCCCCTTACGAGCAGTACTTC; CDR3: CASSFGDRPPYEQYF
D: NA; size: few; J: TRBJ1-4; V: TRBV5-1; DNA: TGCGCCAGCAGCTTGGGAGGAGATACTAATGAAAAACTGTTTTTT; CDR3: CASSLGGDTNEKLFF
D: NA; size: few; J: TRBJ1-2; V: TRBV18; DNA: TGTGCCAGCTCACCAGTGGGGCCATTCTATGGCTACACCTTC; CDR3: CASSPVGPFYGYTF
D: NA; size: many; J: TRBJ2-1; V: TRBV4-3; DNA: TGCGCCAGCAGCCAAGATCGACTAAATGAGCAGTTCTTC; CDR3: CASSQDRLNEQFF
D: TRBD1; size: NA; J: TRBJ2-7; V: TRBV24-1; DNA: TGTGCCACCAGTGATGCCGGGACAGGGGACTACGAGCAGTACTTC; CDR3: CATSDAGTGDYEQYF
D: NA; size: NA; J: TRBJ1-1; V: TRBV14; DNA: TGTGCCAGCAGCCCCATCGGTACCATGAACACTGAAGCTTTCTTT; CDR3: CASSPIGTMNTEAFF
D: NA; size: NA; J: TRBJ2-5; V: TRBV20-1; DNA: TGCAGTGCTAGGAGGGGAGGCTCCCAAGAGACCCAGTACTTC; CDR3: CSARRGGSQETQYF
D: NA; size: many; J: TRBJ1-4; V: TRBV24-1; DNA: TGTGCCACCAGTGAAAGACAGGATGGAAAACTGTTTTTT; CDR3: CATSERQDGKLFF
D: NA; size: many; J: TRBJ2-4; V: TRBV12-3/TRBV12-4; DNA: TGTGCCAGCAGTTTACGCAGGGCGGACAAAAACATTCAGTACTTC; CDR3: CASSLRRADKNIQYF
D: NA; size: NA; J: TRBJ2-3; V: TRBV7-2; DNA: TGTGCCAGCGGAAAGATGGGGGCAGATACGCAGTATTTT; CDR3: CASGKMGADTQYF
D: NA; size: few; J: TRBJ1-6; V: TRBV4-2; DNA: TGTGCCAGCAGCCAAGGCCGGACAGTTCGCGATTCACCCCTCCACTTT; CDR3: CASSQGRTVRDSPLHF
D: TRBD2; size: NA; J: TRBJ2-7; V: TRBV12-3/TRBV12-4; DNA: TGTGCCAGCAGTTCCCCTATAGCGGGAGGAGGAGCTGGCTACGAGCAGTACTTC; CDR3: CASSSPIAGGGAGYEQYF
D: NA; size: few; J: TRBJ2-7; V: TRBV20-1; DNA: TGCAGTGCTCCCCAGGCCTACGAGCAGTACTTC; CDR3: CSAPQAYEQYF
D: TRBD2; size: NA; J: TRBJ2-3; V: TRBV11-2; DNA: TGTGCCAGCAGCTTAGGAACCGGGACTAGCGGATCTACAGATACGCAGTATTTT; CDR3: CASSLGTGTSGSTDTQYF
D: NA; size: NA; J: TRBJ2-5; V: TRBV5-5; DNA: TGTGCCAGCAGCCGTGACGGGGGCGCAGAGACCCAGTACTTC; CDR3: CASSRDGGAETQYF
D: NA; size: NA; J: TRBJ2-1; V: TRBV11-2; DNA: TGTGCCAGCAGCCTTGGCGCAGGGAGTAGGGATGAGCAGTTCTTC; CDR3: CASSLGAGSRDEQFF
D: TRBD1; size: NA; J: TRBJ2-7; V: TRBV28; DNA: TGTGCCAGCACCGAGGACAGGGCCATCTACGAGCAGTACTTC; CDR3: CASTEDRAIYEQYF
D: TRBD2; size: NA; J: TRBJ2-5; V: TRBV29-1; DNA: TGCAGCGTTGAAGAGGCTCTAGCGGGAGGGGCGCAGTACTTC; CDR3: CSVEEALAGGAQYF
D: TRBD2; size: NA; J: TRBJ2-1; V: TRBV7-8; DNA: TGTGTCAGCAGCGGGTATCACGGGACTAGTAGCAATGAGCAGTTCTTC; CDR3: CVSSGYHGTSSNEQFF
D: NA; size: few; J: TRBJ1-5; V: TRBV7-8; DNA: TGTGCCAGCAGCTTGAGGCCGGTATCCGACACAAGCAATCAGCCCCAGCATTTT; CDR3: CASSLRPVSDTSNQPQHF
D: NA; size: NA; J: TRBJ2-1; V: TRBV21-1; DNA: TGTGCCAGCAGTAGGTGCGGGGTCTACAATGAGCAGTTCTTC; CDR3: CASSRCGVYNEQFF
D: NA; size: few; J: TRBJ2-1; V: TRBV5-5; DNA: TGTGCCAGCAGCTCCTGGGGCAATGAGCAGTTCTTC; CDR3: CASSSWGNEQFF
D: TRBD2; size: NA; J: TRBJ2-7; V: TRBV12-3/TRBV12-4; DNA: TGTGCCAGCAGAGTTACTAGCGGGGTCTCCTACGAGCAGTACTTC; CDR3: CASRVTSGVSYEQYF
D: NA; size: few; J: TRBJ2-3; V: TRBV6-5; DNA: TGTGCCAGCAGTTACTTCGGGGCTAGCACAGATACGCAGTATTTT; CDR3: CASSYFGASTDTQYF
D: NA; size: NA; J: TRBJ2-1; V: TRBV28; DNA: TGTGCCAGCGTCTTTGACTTCACCTACAATGAGCAGTTCTTC; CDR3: CASVFDFTYNEQFF
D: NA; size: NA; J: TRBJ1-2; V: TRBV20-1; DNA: TGCAGTGCTAGAGACAGGGGTTATGGCTACACCTTC; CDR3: CSARDRGYGYTF